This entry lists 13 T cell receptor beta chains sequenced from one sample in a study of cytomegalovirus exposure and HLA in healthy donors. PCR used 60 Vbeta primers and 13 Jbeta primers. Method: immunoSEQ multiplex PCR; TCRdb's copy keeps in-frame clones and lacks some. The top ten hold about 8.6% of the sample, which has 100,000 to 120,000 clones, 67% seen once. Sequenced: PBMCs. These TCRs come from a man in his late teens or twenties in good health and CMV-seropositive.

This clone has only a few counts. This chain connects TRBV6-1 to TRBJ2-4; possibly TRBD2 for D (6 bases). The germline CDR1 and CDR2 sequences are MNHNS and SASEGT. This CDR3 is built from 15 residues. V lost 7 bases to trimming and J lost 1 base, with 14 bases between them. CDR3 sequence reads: CASNQGGGAKNIQYF. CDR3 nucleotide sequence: TGTGCCAGCAACCAGGGCGGAGGGGCCAAAAACATTCAGTACTTC.

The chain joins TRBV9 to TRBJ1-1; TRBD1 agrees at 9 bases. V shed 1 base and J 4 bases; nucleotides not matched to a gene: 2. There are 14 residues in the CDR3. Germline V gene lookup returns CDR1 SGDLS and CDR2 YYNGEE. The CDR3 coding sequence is TGTGCCAGCAGCGTACAGACAGGGGGCACTGAAGCTTTCTTT. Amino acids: CASSVQTGGTEAFF.

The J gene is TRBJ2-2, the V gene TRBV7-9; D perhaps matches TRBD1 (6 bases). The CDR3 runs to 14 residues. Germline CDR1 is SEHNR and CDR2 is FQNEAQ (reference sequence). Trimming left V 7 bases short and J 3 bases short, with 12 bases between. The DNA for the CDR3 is TGTGCCAGCACACAGGGAAGTGACACCGGGGAGCTGTTTTTT. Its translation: CASTQGSDTGELFF.

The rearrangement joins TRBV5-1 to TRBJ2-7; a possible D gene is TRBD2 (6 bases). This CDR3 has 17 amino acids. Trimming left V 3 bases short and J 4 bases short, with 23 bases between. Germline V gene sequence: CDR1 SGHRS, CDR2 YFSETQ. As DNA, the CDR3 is TGCGCCAGCAGCTGGCCCCGGAGGGTAGCGGATGGGTACGAGCAGTACTTC. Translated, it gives CASSWPRRVADGYEQYF.

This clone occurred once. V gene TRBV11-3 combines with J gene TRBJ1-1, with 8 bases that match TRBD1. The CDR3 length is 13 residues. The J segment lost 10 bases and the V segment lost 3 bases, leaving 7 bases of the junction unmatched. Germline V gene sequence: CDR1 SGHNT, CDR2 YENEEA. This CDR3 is CASSLGQVPAAFF. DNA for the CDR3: TGTGCCAGCAGCTTGGGACAGGTCCCGGCAGCTTTCTTT.

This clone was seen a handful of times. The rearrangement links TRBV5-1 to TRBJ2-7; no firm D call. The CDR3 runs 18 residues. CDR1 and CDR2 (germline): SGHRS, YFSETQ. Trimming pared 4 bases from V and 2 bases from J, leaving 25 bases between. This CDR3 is CASSPTLSRETEAYEQYV. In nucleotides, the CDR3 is TGCGCCAGCAGCCCAACCCTCAGCCGAGAGACTGAGGCCTACGAGCAGTACGTC.

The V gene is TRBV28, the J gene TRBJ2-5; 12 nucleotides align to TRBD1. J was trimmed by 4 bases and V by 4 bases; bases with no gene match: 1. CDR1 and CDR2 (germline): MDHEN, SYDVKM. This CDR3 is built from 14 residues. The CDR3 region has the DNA TGTGCCAGCAGTTGGGACAGGGGGCGAGAGACCCAGTACTTC. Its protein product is CASSWDRGRETQYF.

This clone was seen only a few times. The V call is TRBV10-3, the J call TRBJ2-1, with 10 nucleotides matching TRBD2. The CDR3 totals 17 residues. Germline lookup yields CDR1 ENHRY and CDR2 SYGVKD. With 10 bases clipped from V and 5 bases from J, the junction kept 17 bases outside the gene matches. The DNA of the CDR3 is TGTGCCACCGCCCCCAGCGGGGGGGCCCGCCCTCACAATGAGCAGTTCTTC. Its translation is CATAPSGGARPHNEQFF.

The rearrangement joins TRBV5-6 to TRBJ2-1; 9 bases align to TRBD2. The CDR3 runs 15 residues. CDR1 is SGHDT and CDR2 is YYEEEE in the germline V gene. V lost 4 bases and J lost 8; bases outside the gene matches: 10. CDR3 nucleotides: TGTGCCAGCAGCGGAGCCGGGACTAGCTTAGATGAGCAGTTCTTC. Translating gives CASSGAGTSLDEQFF.

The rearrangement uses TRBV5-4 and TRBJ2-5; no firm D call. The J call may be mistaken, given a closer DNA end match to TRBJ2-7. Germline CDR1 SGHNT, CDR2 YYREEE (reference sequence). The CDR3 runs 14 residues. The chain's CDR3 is CASSLAASSYEQYF. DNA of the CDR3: TGTGCCAGCAGCTTGGCCGCGAGCTCCTACGAGCAGTACTTC.

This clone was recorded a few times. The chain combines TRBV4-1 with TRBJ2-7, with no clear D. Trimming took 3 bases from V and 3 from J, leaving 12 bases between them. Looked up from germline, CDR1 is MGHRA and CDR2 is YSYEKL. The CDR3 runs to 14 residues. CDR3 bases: TGCGCCAGCAGCCACCCGCCAATATACTACGAGCAGTACGTC. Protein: CASSHPPIYYEQYV.

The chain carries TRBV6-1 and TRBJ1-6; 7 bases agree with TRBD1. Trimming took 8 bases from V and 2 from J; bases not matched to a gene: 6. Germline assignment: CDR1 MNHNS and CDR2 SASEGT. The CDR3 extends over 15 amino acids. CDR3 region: CASVPGTAYNSPLHF. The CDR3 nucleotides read TGTGCCAGCGTACCTGGGACAGCCTATAATTCACCCCTCCACTTT.

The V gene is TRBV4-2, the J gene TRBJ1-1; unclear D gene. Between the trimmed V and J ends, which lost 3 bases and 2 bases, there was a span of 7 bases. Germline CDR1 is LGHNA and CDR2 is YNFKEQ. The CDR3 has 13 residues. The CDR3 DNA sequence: TGTGCCAGCAGCCAGCTAGGAAACACTGAAGCTTTCTTT. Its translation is CASSQLGNTEAFF.